This T cell receptor (beta chain) was sequenced during a study of blood T cell repertoires in COVID-19. Study in general: T cells, B-cell-depleted T cells, or PBMCs supplied cDNA or gDNA.

This CDR3 is 15 amino acids long. The germline gives CDR1 LNHDA, CDR2 SQIVND (reference sequence). Trimming took 5 bases from V and 1 from J, leaving 14 bases between them. Per the study methods: Counts of nucleated cells, estimated from reference gene primer amplification, were obtained. Some clones are missing from TCRdb's copy, which holds only in-frame ones; the method was immunoSEQ multiplex PCR. V and J calls and clone size come straight from that table; D and trimming were deduced from the DNA. The table has under 75,000 clones, around 84% seen once. The sample was peripheral blood. This chain connects TRBV19 to TRBJ1-1; no firm D call. This sequence originates from a man aged 55-75 years with acute or convalescent COVID-19. The CDR3 protein is CASSSDWVSNTEAFF. CDR3 in DNA: TGTGCCAGTAGTTCCGACTGGGTATCGAACACTGAAGCTTTCTTT.